The 28 T cell receptor beta chains given below trace back to one sample, sequenced in a study of cytomegalovirus exposure and HLA in healthy donors. 60 Vbeta and 13 Jbeta primers were used in PCR. Generated by immunoSEQ multiplex PCR, the TCRdb table keeps only in-frame clones and is missing some. The sample table includes approximately 45,000 clones. The sequencing input was PBMCs. The receptors originated from a woman in her 40s in good health and CMV-seronegative.

This chain links TRBV6-1 with TRBJ1-1; D might be TRBD1 (5 bases). The germline gives CDR1 MNHNS, CDR2 SASEGT. V lost 3 bases and J 4 bases, leaving 12 bases between the germline ends. The CDR3 spans 14 residues. The CDR3 DNA is TGTGCCAGCAGTGAGCCAGGGAATCCCACTGAAGCTTTCTTT. This codes for CASSEPGNPTEAFF.

This rearrangement joins TRBV27 to TRBJ1-1; D unresolved. From germline, CDR1 is MNHEY and CDR2 SMNVEV (reference sequence). V lost 6 bases and J 7 bases, leaving 15 bases between the germline ends. The CDR3 extends over 13 amino acids. DNA of the CDR3: TGTGCCAGCAGCTCGGAGCTCCACCATGAAGCTTTCTTT. Protein: CASSSELHHEAFF.

The gene calls are TRBV5-4 and TRBJ1-2; possible D gene TRBD1, 5 bases. The CDR3 has 14 amino acids. V was cut by 0 bases and J by 4 bases, with 10 bases left in between. Germline lookup yields CDR1 SGHNT and CDR2 YYREEE (reference sequence). Here the CDR3 reads CASSLGPGIYGYTF. The CDR3 nucleotides are TGTGCCAGCAGCTTGGGTCCAGGGATCTATGGCTACACCTTC.

The rearrangement joins TRBV5-1 to TRBJ1-1; no definite D call. CDR1 and CDR2 (germline): SGHRS, YFSETQ. The CDR3 contains 14 residues. The ends were cut back, 0 bases at V and 0 bases at J, with 6 bases in the middle. This chain's CDR3 is CASSLDTMNTEAFF. For the CDR3, the DNA is TGCGCCAGCAGCTTGGACACCATGAACACTGAAGCTTTCTTT.

In the case of this clone: At one end the junction does not follow the germline gene, possibly because of a read error. This chain joins TRBV9 and TRBJ2-7, with a possible D match to TRBD2 (6 bases). The CDR3 sequence is 14 residues long. Per germline, CDR1 SGDLS and CDR2 YYNGEE. Written as DNA, the CDR3 is TGTGCCAGCAACGTAGCTACTAGCCCCTACGAGCAGTACTTC. It translates to CASNVATSPYEQYF.

The chain carries TRBV11-1 and TRBJ2-7; a weak D match, TRBD1 (5 bases). Germline values: CDR1 SGHAT, CDR2 FQDESV (reference sequence). Trimming removed 1 base at V and 5 bases at J, with 15 bases between. This CDR3 has 15 residues. CDR3 protein: CASSLDGRVFDEQYF. Written as DNA, the CDR3 is TGTGCCAGCAGCTTAGACGGCAGGGTGTTTGACGAGCAGTACTTC. The entire variable domain, with the rest obtained from reference TRBV11-1 and TRBJ2-7, is as follows: EAEVAQSPRYKITEKSQAVAFWCDPISGHATLYWYRQILGQGPELLVQFQDESVVDDSQLPKDRFSAERLKGVDSTLKIQPAELGDSAMYLCASSLDGRVFDEQYFGPGTRLTVT.

This chain joins TRBV19 and TRBJ1-1; no clear D. Germline V gene lookup returns CDR1 LNHDA and CDR2 SQIVND (reference sequence). V was trimmed by 3 bases and J by 1 base, leaving 9 bases between them. The CDR3 has 14 residues. CDR3: CASSIGVGNTEAFF. CDR3 bases: TGTGCCAGTAGTATTGGTGTCGGGAACACTGAAGCTTTCTTT.

The chain couples TRBV19 to TRBJ1-5, with a weak D call TRBD1 (5 bases). V lost 7 bases, J lost 3 bases, and 16 bases lay in between. This CDR3 has 15 residues. Germline V gives CDR1 LNHDA, CDR2 SQIVND (reference sequence). CDR3 DNA: TGTGCCAGTAAAAGAGCGGGGGACTACAATCAGCCCCAGCATTTT. Its protein product is CASKRAGDYNQPQHF. The variable domain in full, completed from reference TRBV19 and TRBJ1-5, reads DGGITQSPKYLFRKEGQNVTLSCEQNLNHDAMYWYRQDPGQGLRLIYYSQIVNDFQKGDIAEGYSVSREKKESFPLTVTSAQKNPTAFYLCASKRAGDYNQPQHFGDGTRLSIL.

The gene calls are TRBV6-5 and TRBJ1-5, with 8 bases lining up with TRBD1. The CDR3 runs to 14 residues. Germline assignment: CDR1 MNHEY and CDR2 SVGAGI. The junction had 4 bases not matched to a gene; V was cut back by 6 bases and J by 3 bases. The CDR3: CASRLQGDNQPQHF. CDR3 sequence (DNA): TGTGCCAGCAGGCTACAGGGGGACAATCAGCCCCAGCATTTT.

The rearrangement joins TRBV5-4 to TRBJ1-4, with 11 bases that match TRBD1. Germline V lookup: CDR1 SGHNT, CDR2 YYREEE (reference sequence). The CDR3 sequence is 16 residues long. The trim removed 4 bases at V and 0 bases at J, leaving 2 bases unmatched. For the CDR3, the DNA is TGTGCCAGCAGCATGGGACAGGGGGCAACTAATGAAAAACTGTTTTTT. It codes for CASSMGQGATNEKLFF.

The chain recombines TRBV5-1 with TRBJ2-5; 12 nucleotides align to TRBD1. The J call may be in error: the DNA end matches TRBJ2-7 better. Per germline, CDR1 SGHRS and CDR2 YFSETQ. The CDR3 runs 14 residues. In DNA form, the CDR3 reads TGCGCCAGCAGCCCGGGGACAGGGGGCGACGAGCAGTACTTC. As protein: CASSPGTGGDEQYF.

V gene TRBV7-8 combines with J gene TRBJ1-5, with D possibly being TRBD1 (5 bases). The CDR3 length is 17 residues. Trimming removed 5 bases at V and 4 bases at J, with 21 bases between. Germline V CDR1 and CDR2: SGHVS, FQNEAQ. DNA for the CDR3: TGTGCCAGCAGCGAAGGAAGGGGCCCTTTTGCTAATCAGCCCCAGCATTTT. Residues: CASSEGRGPFANQPQHF.

The CDR3 here is CASSFGLAGTYEQYF. The CDR3 DNA is TGTGCCAGCAGCTTCGGACTAGCGGGAACCTACGAGCAGTACTTC. The rearrangement uses TRBV7-3 and TRBJ2-7, with TRBD2 identical over 12 bases. From germline, CDR1 is SGHTA and CDR2 FQGTGA. With V trimmed by 3 bases and J by 2 bases, 2 bases remained unmatched. The CDR3 consists of 15 residues.

The chain combines TRBV9 with TRBJ1-2; D is perhaps TRBD1 (5 bases). The germline gives CDR1 SGDLS, CDR2 YYNGEE. CDR3 length: 12 residues. Trimming took off 4 bases at V and 7 bases at J, with 11 bases between the two ends. In nucleotides, the CDR3 is TGTGCCAGCAGCCCCCGGCAGGGTGGCTACACCTTC. As protein: CASSPRQGGYTF. Variable domain in full (rest from reference TRBV9 and TRBJ1-2): DSGVTQTPKHLITATGQRVTLRCSPRSGDLSVYWYQQSLDQGLQFLIQYYNGEERAKGNILERFSAQQFPDLHSELNLSSLELGDSALYFCASSPRQGGYTFGSGTRLTVV.

This chain joins TRBV4-2 and TRBJ1-6; 9 bases fit TRBD1. The V and J ends lost 0 bases and 4 bases, in that order; junction bases with no gene match: 1. The CDR3 extends over 16 amino acids. Germline V gives CDR1 LGHNA, CDR2 YNFKEQ. The CDR3 region has the DNA TGTGCCAGCAGCCAAGATGGGACAGGGTATAATTCACCCCTCCACTTT. This translates into CASSQDGTGYNSPLHF.

The rearrangement joins TRBV5-1 to TRBJ2-3; D might be TRBD1 (7 bases). The CDR3 contains 15 residues. V shed 3 bases and J shed 5 bases, with 16 bases lying between them. Per the germline V gene, CDR1 is SGHRS and CDR2 is YFSETQ. The CDR3 sequence: CASSSGGRGVDTQYF. The CDR3 nucleotides are TGCGCCAGCAGCTCAGGGGGTAGGGGGGTAGATACGCAGTATTTT. The variable domain in full, completed from reference TRBV5-1 and TRBJ2-3, reads KAGVTQTPRYLIKTRGQQVTLSCSPISGHRSVSWYQQTPGQGLQFLFEYFSETQRNKGNFPGRFSGRQFSNSRSEMNVSTLELGDSALYLCASSSGGRGVDTQYFGPGTRLTVL.

Comments on this clone: A junction end diverges from the germline sequence, so it may reflect a read error. The chain employs TRBV5-1 and TRBJ2-7; perhaps TRBD2 as D (5 bases). The CDR3 extends over 15 amino acids. Germline V gene sequence: CDR1 SGHRS, CDR2 YFSETQ. The CDR3, as DNA: TGCGCCAGCAGCTTAGGAGACCCGGGGAAGGGCGAGCAGTCCTTC. Amino acid sequence: CASSLGDPGKGEQSF.

V and J are TRBV6-1 and TRBJ2-3; D gene ambiguous. Germline loops: CDR1 MNHNS, CDR2 SASEGT. The V end lost 7 bases, the J end lost 0 bases, and 14 bases lay between the germline ends. The length of the CDR3 is 15 residues. The DNA of the CDR3 is TGTGCCAGCACGTACAATTGGGCTAGCACAGATACGCAGTATTTT. As protein: CASTYNWASTDTQYF.

A note on this clone: The same CDR3 also results from other DNA sequences found in this sample. The chain links TRBV9 to TRBJ2-6; TRBD2 might be the D (6 bases). V lost 0 bases, J lost 2 bases, and 6 bases lay in between. The germline V gene encodes CDR1 SGDLS and CDR2 YYNGEE. This CDR3 spans 15 amino acids. This CDR3 is CASSVGGAGANVLTF. As DNA, the CDR3 is TGTGCCAGCAGCGTAGGGGGGGCTGGGGCCAACGTCCTGACTTTC.

The chain combines TRBV6-6 with TRBJ2-1; 8 positions match TRBD2. V lost 4 bases and J lost 4; bases outside the gene matches: 6. Germline loops: CDR1 MNHNY, CDR2 SVGAGI (reference sequence). This CDR3 is built from 15 residues. CDR3 nucleotides: TGTGCCAGCAGTTCTGCGGGAGGAGCGTACAATGAGCAGTTCTTC. Its translation is CASSSAGGAYNEQFF.

The genes are TRBV19 and TRBJ1-5; 8 nucleotides agree with TRBD1. V lost 5 bases to trimming and J lost 6 bases; unmatched junction nucleotides: 12. Germline assignment: CDR1 LNHDA and CDR2 SQIVND (reference sequence). The CDR3 covers 16 residues. CDR3 nucleotides: TGTGCCAGTAGTGCGATCGGACAGGGCGTTGGTCAGCCCCAGCATTTT. Translating it yields CASSAIGQGVGQPQHF.

The chain joins TRBV4-2 to TRBJ2-7, with 8 bases aligning to TRBD2. CDR1 is LGHNA and CDR2 is YNFKEQ in the germline V gene. V lost 5 bases and J lost 2; bases outside the gene matches: 11. CDR3 length equals 16 residues. The CDR3 DNA follows: TGTGCCAGCAGCTTTACGGGGGGGGAGCGTCCCTACGAGCAGTACTTC. Encoded protein: CASSFTGGERPYEQYF.

The CDR3 protein is CASSLVGQGLPRAKNIQYF. The CDR3 DNA reads TGTGCCAGCAGCTTGGTGGGACAAGGCCTGCCTAGGGCCAAAAACATTCAGTACTTC. This chain joins TRBV7-9 and TRBJ2-4, with D possibly being TRBD1 (6 bases). The CDR3 is made up of 19 amino acids. CDR1 is SEHNR and CDR2 is FQNEAQ in the germline V gene (reference sequence). V lost 3 bases, J lost 1 base, and 22 bases lay in between.

The rearrangement links TRBV6-6 to TRBJ1-2; 8 bases are shared with TRBD1. The CDR3 length is 12 residues. V was pared by 5 bases and J by 8 bases, with 4 bases of the junction left unmatched. Germline CDR1 reads MNHNY; CDR2 reads SVGAGI (reference sequence). The CDR3 DNA reads as TGTGCCAGCAGTAGCGACAGGGGCGGCTACACCTTC. Protein sequence: CASSSDRGGYTF.

The chain links TRBV9 to TRBJ2-5; 7 nucleotides line up with TRBD1. V gave up 7 bases and J gave up 6 bases; unmatched junction bases: 15. Germline lookup yields CDR1 SGDLS and CDR2 YYNGEE. This CDR3 contains 15 residues. Here the CDR3 DNA reads TGTGCCAGCGCGACCTCCACAGGGGATCGGAAGACCCAGTACTTC. Protein product: CASATSTGDRKTQYF.

This sequence joins TRBV5-1 and TRBJ2-7; D not resolved. V was cut by 0 bases and J by 0 bases, with 4 bases left in between. This CDR3 region has 13 residues. Germline values: CDR1 SGHRS, CDR2 YFSETQ. The CDR3: CASSLANSYEQYF. The CDR3 DNA follows: TGCGCCAGCAGCTTGGCAAACTCCTACGAGCAGTACTTC.

Regarding this clone: The same CDR3 is also encoded by other DNA sequences in this sample. The chain joins TRBV6-5 to TRBJ1-6, with D unclear. V lost 6 bases and J 9 bases, leaving 15 bases between the germline ends. The V gene's germline CDR1 is MNHEY and CDR2 SVGAGI. The CDR3 sequence is 14 residues long. CDR3 sequence (DNA): TGTGCCAGCAGCTATACCGGAGGCCCTTCACCCCTCCACTTT. Amino acid sequence: CASSYTGGPSPLHF.

Note on this clone: An end of the junction differs from the germline gene, which may be a read error. This chain links TRBV7-7 with TRBJ2-5; perhaps TRBD2 as D (6 bases). The CDR3 is made up of 13 amino acids. Germline CDR1 SSHAT, CDR2 FNYEAQ (reference sequence). CDR3 coding DNA: TGTGCTAGCAGCTTAGATCTGGGGGGGACCCAGTACTTC. The encoded protein is CASSLDLGGTQYF.